The 17 T cell receptor beta chains below all came from one sample that was sequenced in a study of cytomegalovirus exposure and HLA in healthy donors. Researchers ran the PCR with 60 Vbeta and 13 Jbeta primers. The assay was immunoSEQ multiplex PCR, and TCRdb's table has in-frame clones only and misses some. The sample records around 150,000 clones, 75% to 90% being singletons. The sample taken for sequencing was PBMCs. These receptors were taken from a human donor in good health.

J is TRBJ2-5 and V is TRBV7-9; 7 nucleotides line up with TRBD1. The germline gives CDR1 SEHNR, CDR2 FQNEAQ (reference sequence). Germline trimming cut 0 bases from V and 5 bases from J; bases unmatched to any gene: 6. The CDR3 sequence is 15 residues long. The CDR3 region has the DNA TGTGCCAGCAGCTTAGCGGGTGGACAGGTTGAGACCCAGTACTTC. It codes for CASSLAGGQVETQYF.

This chain joins TRBV11-2 and TRBJ2-1; D is unclear. The V end lost 5 bases, the J end lost 5 bases, and 4 bases lay between the germline ends. The CDR3 totals 11 residues. Germline assignment: CDR1 SGHAT and CDR2 FQNNGV. CDR3 DNA: TGTGCCAGCAGCATTAACAATGAGCAGTTCTTC. Its protein product is CASSINNEQFF.

The table lists this clone with a count of one. V gene TRBV7-9 combines with J gene TRBJ2-6; the D gene is possibly TRBD1 (6 bases). V was cut by 7 bases and J by 1 base, with 14 bases left in between. Germline V CDR1 and CDR2: SEHNR, FQNEAQ (reference sequence). CDR3 length: 16 residues. The CDR3 DNA reads TGTGCCAGCATCAAACCGGGACAATCTGGGGCCAACGTCCTGACTTTC. Its translation: CASIKPGQSGANVLTF.

The CDR3 DNA reads as TGTGCCAGCAGTTCACTAGCGGCGGGGGCCGGGGAGCTGTTTTTT. Translating gives CASSSLAAGAGELFF. V gene TRBV27 combines with J gene TRBJ2-2; TRBD2 matches at 8 bases. J was trimmed by 6 bases and V by 4 bases; bases with no gene match: 7. Germline CDR1 and CDR2: MNHEY and SMNVEV (reference sequence). This CDR3 is 15 amino acids long.

This chain connects TRBV7-3 to TRBJ1-1, with D unresolved. There are 13 residues in the CDR3. V was cut by 2 bases and J by 1 base, with 5 bases left in between. In germline, CDR1 is SGHTA, CDR2 FQGTGA. The CDR3 sequence: CASSLGQNTEAFF. CDR3 in DNA: TGTGCCAGCAGCTTAGGGCAGAACACTGAAGCTTTCTTT.

The gene calls are TRBV27 and TRBJ2-3, with D perhaps matching TRBD2 (7 bases). Deletions cut 0 bases from V and 2 bases from J, with 24 bases between. Looked up from germline, CDR1 is MNHEY and CDR2 is SMNVEV (reference sequence). The CDR3 spans 20 residues. CDR3 loop: CASSLSKGRGLNILTDTQYF. The CDR3 nucleotides read TGTGCCAGCAGTTTATCGAAGGGCAGGGGACTAAATATTCTCACAGATACGCAGTATTTT.

The chain couples TRBV5-1 to TRBJ2-2; 7 bases map to TRBD1. This CDR3 has 15 residues. The V and J ends lost 4 bases and 2 bases, in that order; junction bases with no gene match: 5. Germline loops: CDR1 SGHRS, CDR2 YFSETQ. CDR3 residues: CASSTRQGNTGELFF. The CDR3 bases are TGCGCCAGCAGCACCCGACAGGGAAACACCGGGGAGCTGTTTTTT.

The gene calls are TRBV9 and TRBJ2-2; TRBD2 agrees at 12 bases. Looked up from germline, CDR1 is SGDLS and CDR2 is YYNGEE. This CDR3 is built from 15 residues. The trim removed 4 bases at V and 7 bases at J, leaving 5 bases unmatched. In DNA, the CDR3 is TGTGCCAGCAGCCCTAGCGGGGGGGCCGTCGGGGAGCTGTTTTTT. It encodes CASSPSGGAVGELFF.

The chain couples TRBV7-9 to TRBJ1-1; weak D call: TRBD1 (6 bases). V was cut by 4 bases and J by 7 bases, with 22 bases left in between. From germline, CDR1 is SEHNR and CDR2 FQNEAQ (reference sequence). The CDR3 covers 16 residues. The CDR3: CASSSRVAGKGGEAFF. CDR3 nucleotides: TGTGCCAGCAGCTCCAGGGTAGCGGGGAAGGGGGGTGAAGCTTTCTTT. Drawing the rest from reference TRBV7-9 and TRBJ1-1, the complete variable domain is DTGVSQNPRHKITKRGQNVTFRCDPISEHNRLYWYRQTLGQGPEFLTYFQNEAQLEKSRLLSDRFSAERPKGSFSTLEIQRTEQGDSAMYLCASSSRVAGKGGEAFFGQGTRLTVV.

The J gene is TRBJ1-4, the V gene TRBV19; TRBD1 is a possible D gene (5 bases). V was shortened by 3 bases and J by 4 bases, with 9 bases between the two germline ends. CDR3 size: 14 residues. CDR1 is LNHDA and CDR2 is SQIVND in the germline V gene (reference sequence). The CDR3 coding sequence is TGTGCCAGTAGTATGACAGCAATTAATGAAAAACTGTTTTTT. Protein: CASSMTAINEKLFF.

The V gene is TRBV25-1, the J gene TRBJ2-3; D is unresolved. The V end lost 7 bases, the J end lost 0 bases, and 14 bases lay between the germline ends. This CDR3 comprises 15 residues. Germline V lookup: CDR1 MGHDK, CDR2 SYGVNS. The CDR3 DNA reads as TGTGCCAGCACCCCCAAGCGCTCTAGCACAGATACGCAGTATTTT. Translating gives CASTPKRSSTDTQYF.

J is TRBJ2-1 and V is TRBV6-1, with D possibly matching TRBD2 (5 bases). CDR1 and CDR2 from the germline V gene are MNHNS and SASEGT. The V end lost 4 bases, the J end lost 4 bases, and 14 bases lay between the germline ends. CDR3 length equals 15 residues. The CDR3 loop is CASSGLGAPYNEQFF. The CDR3 region has the DNA TGTGCCAGCAGTGGGCTGGGAGCACCTTACAATGAGCAGTTCTTC.

The chain couples TRBV12-5 to TRBJ2-3, with D possibly being TRBD2 (5 bases). The CDR3 is 14 residues long. V gave up 0 bases and J gave up 3 bases, with 7 bases separating them. Germline V lookup: CDR1 LGHNT, CDR2 FRNRAP. This chain's CDR3 is CASGLVQRTDTQYF. The CDR3 region has the DNA TGTGCTAGTGGTTTGGTCCAGCGGACAGATACGCAGTATTTT.

The J gene is TRBJ1-5, the V gene TRBV19; no firm D call. In germline, CDR1 is LNHDA, CDR2 SQIVND (reference sequence). The CDR3 is 13 residues long. Trimming took off 3 bases at V and 7 bases at J, with 10 bases between the two ends. CDR3 coding DNA: TGTGCCAGTAGTATCCTTCACATGCAGCCCCAGCATTTT. Translating it yields CASSILHMQPQHF.

This chain uses TRBV6-5 with TRBJ1-1; D not certain. The length of the CDR3 is 15 residues. V was cut by 0 bases and J by 2 bases, with 10 bases left in between. CDR1 and CDR2 (germline): MNHEY, SVGAGI. CDR3 DNA sequence: TGTGCCAGCAGTTACTCGATGGGCAGCAACACTGAAGCTTTCTTT. Encoded protein: CASSYSMGSNTEAFF.

The CDR3 nucleotides are TGTGCCAGCAGAAGGGACAGCCTGAACACTGAAGCTTTCTTT. Translated, it gives CASRRDSLNTEAFF. V and J are TRBV6-1 and TRBJ1-1; 7 positions agree with TRBD1. CDR1 and CDR2 from the germline V gene are MNHNS and SASEGT. The CDR3 spans 14 residues. The ends lost 6 bases at V and 0 bases at J; junction bases unmatched: 4.

The V call is TRBV10-2, the J call TRBJ1-1; D not resolved. The germline CDR1 and CDR2 sequences are WSHSY and SAAADI. This CDR3 has 16 residues. V lost 0 bases and J 4 bases, leaving 15 bases between the germline ends. The DNA for the CDR3 is TGCGCCAGCAGTGAGTCGAGGGCACCACTGGGCACTGAAGCTTTCTTT. Its translation is CASSESRAPLGTEAFF.